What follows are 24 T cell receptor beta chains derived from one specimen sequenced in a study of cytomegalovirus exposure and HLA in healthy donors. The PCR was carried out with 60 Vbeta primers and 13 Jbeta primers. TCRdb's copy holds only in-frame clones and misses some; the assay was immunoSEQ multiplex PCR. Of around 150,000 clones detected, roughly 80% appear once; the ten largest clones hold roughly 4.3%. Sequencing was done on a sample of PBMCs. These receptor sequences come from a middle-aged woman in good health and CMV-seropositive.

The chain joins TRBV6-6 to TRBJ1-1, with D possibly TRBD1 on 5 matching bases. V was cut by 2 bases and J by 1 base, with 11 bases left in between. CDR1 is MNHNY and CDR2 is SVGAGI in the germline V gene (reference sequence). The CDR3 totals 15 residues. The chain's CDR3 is CASSYQGSSNTEAFF. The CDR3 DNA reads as TGTGCCAGCAGTTACCAGGGTTCGTCGAACACTGAAGCTTTCTTT.

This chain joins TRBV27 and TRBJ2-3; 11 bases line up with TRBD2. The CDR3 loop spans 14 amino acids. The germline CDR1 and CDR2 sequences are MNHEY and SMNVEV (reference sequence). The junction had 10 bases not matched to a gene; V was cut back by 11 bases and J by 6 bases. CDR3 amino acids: CAGLLAGEVDTQYF. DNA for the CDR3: TGTGCCGGCTTACTAGCGGGAGAAGTGGATACGCAGTATTTT.

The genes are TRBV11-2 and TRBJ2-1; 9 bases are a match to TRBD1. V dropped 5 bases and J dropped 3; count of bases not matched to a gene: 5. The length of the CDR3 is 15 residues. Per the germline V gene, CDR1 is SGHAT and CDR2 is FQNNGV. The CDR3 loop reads CASSPRQGVYNEQFF. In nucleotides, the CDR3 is TGTGCCAGCAGCCCCCGACAGGGGGTCTACAATGAGCAGTTCTTC.

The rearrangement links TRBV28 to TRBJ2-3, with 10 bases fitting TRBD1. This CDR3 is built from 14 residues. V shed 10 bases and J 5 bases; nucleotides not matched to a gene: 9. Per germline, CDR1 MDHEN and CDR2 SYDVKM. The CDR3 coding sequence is TGTGCCACCACCCCGACAGGGGGCATAGATACGCAGTATTTT. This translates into CATTPTGGIDTQYF.

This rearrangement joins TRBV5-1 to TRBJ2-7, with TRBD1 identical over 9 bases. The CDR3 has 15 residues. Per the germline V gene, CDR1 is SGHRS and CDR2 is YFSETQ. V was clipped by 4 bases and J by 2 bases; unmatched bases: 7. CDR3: CASSKGTGLTYEQYF. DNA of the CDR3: TGCGCCAGCAGCAAAGGGACAGGGTTGACCTACGAGCAGTACTTC.

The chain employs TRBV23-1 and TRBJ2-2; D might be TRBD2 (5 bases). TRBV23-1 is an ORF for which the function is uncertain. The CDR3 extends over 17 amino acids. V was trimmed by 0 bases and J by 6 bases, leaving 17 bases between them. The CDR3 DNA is TGCGCCAGCAGTCAATCGTCCCCGGAGGCTCTGGCCGGGGAGCTGTTTTTT. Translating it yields CASSQSSPEALAGELFF.

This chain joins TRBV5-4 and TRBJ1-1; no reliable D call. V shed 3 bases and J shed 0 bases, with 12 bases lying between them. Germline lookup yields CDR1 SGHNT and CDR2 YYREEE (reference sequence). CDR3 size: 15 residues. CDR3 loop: CASSSPGNLNTEAFF. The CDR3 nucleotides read TGTGCCAGCAGCTCGCCGGGGAATTTGAACACTGAAGCTTTCTTT.

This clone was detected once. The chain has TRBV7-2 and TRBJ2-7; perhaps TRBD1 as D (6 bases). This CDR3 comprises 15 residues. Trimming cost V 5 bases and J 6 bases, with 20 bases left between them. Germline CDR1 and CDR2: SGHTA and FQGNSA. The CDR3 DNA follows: TGTGCCAGCAGCCCCGGGTCCTCACAGGGTGGCGAGCAGTACTTC. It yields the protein CASSPGSSQGGEQYF.

The CDR3 here is CASRGQVEGYGYTF. The CDR3 DNA reads as TGTGCCAGCAGAGGACAGGTGGAGGGCTATGGCTACACCTTC. The chain uses TRBV2 and TRBJ1-2; 7 bases are shared with TRBD1. The germline V gene encodes CDR1 SNHLY and CDR2 FYNNEI. The CDR3 runs to 14 residues. The V segment lost 6 bases and the J segment 4 bases; nucleotides outside the gene matches: 8.

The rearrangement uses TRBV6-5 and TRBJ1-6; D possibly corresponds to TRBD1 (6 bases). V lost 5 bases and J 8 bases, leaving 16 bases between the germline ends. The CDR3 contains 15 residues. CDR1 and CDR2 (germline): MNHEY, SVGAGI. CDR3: CASSPLAGDDSPLHF. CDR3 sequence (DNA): TGTGCCAGCAGTCCGTTAGCAGGGGACGATTCACCCCTCCACTTT.

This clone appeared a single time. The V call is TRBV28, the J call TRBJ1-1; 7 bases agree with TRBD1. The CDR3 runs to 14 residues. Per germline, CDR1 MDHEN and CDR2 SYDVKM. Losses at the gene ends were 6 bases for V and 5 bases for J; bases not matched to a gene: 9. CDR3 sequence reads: CASSTGQVWTEAFF. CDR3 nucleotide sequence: TGTGCCAGCAGCACCGGACAGGTCTGGACTGAAGCTTTCTTT. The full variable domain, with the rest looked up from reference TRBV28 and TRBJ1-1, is DVKVTQSSRYLVKRTGEKVFLECVQDMDHENMFWYRQDPGLGLRLIYFSYDVKMKEKGDIPEGYSVSREKKERFSLILESASTNQTSMYLCASSTGQVWTEAFFGQGTRLTVV.

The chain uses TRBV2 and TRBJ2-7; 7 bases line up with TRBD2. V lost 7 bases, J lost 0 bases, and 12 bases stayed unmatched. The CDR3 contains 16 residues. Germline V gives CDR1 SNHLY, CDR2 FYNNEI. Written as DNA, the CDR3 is TGTGCCAGCACCGTTGACTTAAGGACTAGCTCCTACGAGCAGTACTTC. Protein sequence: CASTVDLRTSSYEQYF.

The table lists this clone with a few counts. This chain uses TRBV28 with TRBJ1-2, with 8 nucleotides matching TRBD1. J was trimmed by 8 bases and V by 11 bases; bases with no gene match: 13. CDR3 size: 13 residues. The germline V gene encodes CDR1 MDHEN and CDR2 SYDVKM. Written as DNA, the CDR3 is TGTGCCGGATCCCAGGGGGCGCAAGTCGGCTACACCTTC. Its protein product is CAGSQGAQVGYTF.

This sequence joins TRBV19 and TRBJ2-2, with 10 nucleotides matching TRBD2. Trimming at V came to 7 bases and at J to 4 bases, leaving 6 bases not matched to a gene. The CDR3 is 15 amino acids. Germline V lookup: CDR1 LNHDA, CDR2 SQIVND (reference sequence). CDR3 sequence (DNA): TGTGCCAGTATCTTCAGCGGGAGGGGCACCGGGGAGCTGTTTTTT. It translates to CASIFSGRGTGELFF.

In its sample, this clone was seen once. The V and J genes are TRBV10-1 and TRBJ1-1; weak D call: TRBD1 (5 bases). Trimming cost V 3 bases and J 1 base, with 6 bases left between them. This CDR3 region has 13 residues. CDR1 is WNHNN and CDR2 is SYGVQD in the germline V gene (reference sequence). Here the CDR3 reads CASSEQENTEAFF. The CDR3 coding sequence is TGCGCCAGCAGTGAACAGGAGAACACTGAAGCTTTCTTT.

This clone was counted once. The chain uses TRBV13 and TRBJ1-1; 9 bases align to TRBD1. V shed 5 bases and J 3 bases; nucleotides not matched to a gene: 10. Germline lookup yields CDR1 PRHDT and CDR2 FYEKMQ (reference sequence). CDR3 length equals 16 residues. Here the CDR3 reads CASSPTGGLWDTEAFF. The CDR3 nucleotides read TGTGCCAGCAGCCCGACAGGGGGATTGTGGGACACTGAAGCTTTCTTT. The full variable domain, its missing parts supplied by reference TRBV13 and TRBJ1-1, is AAGVIQSPRHLIKEKRETATLKCYPIPRHDTVYWYQQGPGQDPQFLISFYEKMQSDKGSIPDRFSAQQFSDYHSELNMSSLELGDSALYFCASSPTGGLWDTEAFFGQGTRLTVV.

CDR3 in amino acids: CASSLLYEQYF. CDR3 DNA sequence: TGTGCCAGCAGCTTACTCTACGAGCAGTACTTC. The chain recombines TRBV11-2 with TRBJ2-7; the D is unclear. The CDR3 runs 11 residues. Trimming shortened V by 2 bases and J by 3 bases, and 2 bases separated the two germline ends. CDR1 is SGHAT and CDR2 is FQNNGV in the germline V gene.

The CDR3, as DNA: TGTGCCAGCAGCCTTCTTGCTGGGGGCGCAGGCGGGGAGCTGTTTTTT. Translated, it gives CASSLLAGGAGGELFF. V usage is TRBV5-4 and J usage is TRBJ2-2, with D perhaps TRBD1 (6 bases). Trimming removed 4 bases from V and 7 bases from J, with 20 bases in between. CDR3 length: 16 amino acids. Germline values: CDR1 SGHNT, CDR2 YYREEE (reference sequence).

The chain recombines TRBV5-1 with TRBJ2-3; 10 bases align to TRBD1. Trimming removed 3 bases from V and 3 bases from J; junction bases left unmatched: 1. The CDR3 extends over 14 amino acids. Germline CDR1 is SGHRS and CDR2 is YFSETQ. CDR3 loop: CASSWGQGTDTQYF. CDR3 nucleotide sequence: TGCGCCAGCAGCTGGGGACAGGGGACAGATACGCAGTATTTT.

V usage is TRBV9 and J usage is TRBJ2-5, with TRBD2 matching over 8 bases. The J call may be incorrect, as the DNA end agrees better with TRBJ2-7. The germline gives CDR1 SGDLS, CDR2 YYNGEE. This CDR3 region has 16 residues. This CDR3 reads CASSVDGSGRAHEQYF. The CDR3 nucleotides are TGTGCCAGCAGCGTAGACGGCAGCGGGAGAGCGCACGAGCAGTACTTC.

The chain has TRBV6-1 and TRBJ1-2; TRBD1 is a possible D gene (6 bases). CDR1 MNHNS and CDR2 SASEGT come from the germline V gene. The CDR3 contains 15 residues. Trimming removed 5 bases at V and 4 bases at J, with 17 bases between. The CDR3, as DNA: TGTGCCAGCAGTTGGGTCCCAGGGGAGGGCTATGGCTACACCTTC. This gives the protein CASSWVPGEGYGYTF.

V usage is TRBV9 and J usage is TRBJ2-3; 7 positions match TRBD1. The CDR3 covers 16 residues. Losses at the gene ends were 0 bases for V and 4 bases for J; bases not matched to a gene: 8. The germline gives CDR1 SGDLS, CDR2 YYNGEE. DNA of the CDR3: TGTGCCAGCAGCGTAGAAACAGGGGCATGGGCAGATACGCAGTATTTT. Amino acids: CASSVETGAWADTQYF.

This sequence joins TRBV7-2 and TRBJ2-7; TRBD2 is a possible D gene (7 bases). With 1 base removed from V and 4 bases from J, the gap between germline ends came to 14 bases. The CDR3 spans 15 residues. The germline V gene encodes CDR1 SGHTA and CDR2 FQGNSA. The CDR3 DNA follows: TGTGCCAGCAGCTTAGAGGGGGGGGGTGGGTACGAGCAGTACTTC. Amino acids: CASSLEGGGGYEQYF.

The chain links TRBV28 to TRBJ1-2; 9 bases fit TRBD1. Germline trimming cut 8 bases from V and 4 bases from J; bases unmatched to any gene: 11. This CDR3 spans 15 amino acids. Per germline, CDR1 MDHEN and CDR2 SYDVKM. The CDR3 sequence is CASQTTGGGVYGYTF. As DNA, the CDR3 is TGTGCCAGCCAGACAACAGGGGGCGGGGTCTATGGCTACACCTTC.